Shown below are 21 T cell receptor beta chains from a single sample sequenced in a study of CD8 T cells in ankylosing spondylitis. TCRdb re-derived calls from the 5' RACE reads in MiXCR, one entry per CDR3 protein. The table shows about 270,000 distinct CDR3 sequences, with under 35% occurring only once. The sample taken for sequencing was blood, either unsorted or a sorted T cell fraction (not recorded which). These receptors all stem from a male donor with ankylosing spondylitis or in good health (not recorded which).

The chain combines TRBV6-5 with TRBJ2-5, with D unresolved. Trimming shortened V by 2 bases and J by 3 bases, and 16 bases separated the two germline ends. The germline V gene encodes CDR1 MNHEY and CDR2 SVGAGI. The CDR3 totals 16 residues. Written as DNA, the CDR3 is TGTGCCAGCAGTTACCGGCAAGGGCGTTATGAAGAGACCCAGTACTTC. Its translation: CASSYRQGRYEETQYF.

The genes are TRBV27 and TRBJ1-1; TRBD1 aligns across 8 bases. V trimming: 7 bases; J trimming: 4 bases; junction bases outside the gene matches: 2. There are 12 residues in the CDR3. Germline V gene lookup returns CDR1 MNHEY and CDR2 SMNVEV (reference sequence). CDR3 amino acids: CASKTGGTEAFF. The CDR3 DNA reads TGTGCCAGCAAAACAGGGGGCACTGAAGCTTTCTTT.

The chain links TRBV5-1 to TRBJ2-3; the D gene is possibly TRBD2 (5 bases). Per germline, CDR1 SGHRS and CDR2 YFSETQ. V shed 3 bases and J shed 2 bases, with 10 bases lying between them. This CDR3 spans 14 amino acids. The CDR3 DNA reads TGCGCCAGCAGCTCCCGACTATTCACAGATACGCAGTATTTT. Translating it yields CASSSRLFTDTQYF.

For the CDR3, the DNA is TGCAGTGCTAGACCCGGGACAGGGGGATATCAAGAGACCCAGTACTTC. Residues: CSARPGTGGYQETQYF. This chain uses TRBV20-1 with TRBJ2-5; TRBD1 aligns across 11 bases. This CDR3 has 16 amino acids. CDR1 DFQATT and CDR2 SNEGSKA come from the germline V gene (reference sequence). Losses at the gene ends were 2 bases for V and 2 bases for J; bases not matched to a gene: 7.

This clonotype occurred a few times. The CDR3 is CASSFTVRSSYEQYF. CDR3 bases: TGTGCCAGCAGCTTTACAGTGAGATCATCCTACGAGCAGTACTTC. V gene TRBV7-2 combines with J gene TRBJ2-7; D ambiguous. Germline V CDR1 and CDR2: SGHTA, FQGNSA. Trimming pared 3 bases from V and 1 base from J, leaving 13 bases between. The CDR3 runs 15 residues.

This rearrangement joins TRBV15 to TRBJ2-7, with D tentatively TRBD1 (6 bases). The length of the CDR3 is 14 residues. V lost 8 bases and J lost 6, with 20 bases in between. Germline V gives CDR1 LNHNV, CDR2 YYDKDF (reference sequence). The CDR3 DNA follows: TGTGCCACCCGTCGCACAGGGCTACGGGGCGAGCAGTACTTC. As protein: CATRRTGLRGEQYF.

The V and J genes are TRBV5-1 and TRBJ2-7, with TRBD1 matching over 7 bases. J gave up 3 bases and V 3 bases, and 6 bases lay outside the gene matches. The germline gives CDR1 SGHRS, CDR2 YFSETQ. The CDR3 is made up of 14 amino acids. DNA of the CDR3: TGCGCCAGCAGCTCAAAGGGACAGAGCTACGAGCAGTACTTC. As protein: CASSSKGQSYEQYF.

This clonotype was seen a few times. The rearrangement joins TRBV12-3 or TRBV12-4 to TRBJ2-3, with 9 nucleotides matching TRBD1. V was pared by 4 bases and J by 3 bases, with 5 bases of the junction left unmatched. The CDR3 extends over 15 amino acids. CDR3 region: CASSSGTGKTDTQYF. CDR3 in DNA: TGTGCCAGCAGTTCAGGGACAGGGAAAACAGATACGCAGTATTTT.

This chain connects TRBV12-3 or TRBV12-4 to TRBJ2-7, with D perhaps matching TRBD2 (5 bases). The V gene lost 1 base and the J gene lost 0 bases, with 10 bases spanning the gap. This CDR3 has 15 residues. CDR3 residues: CASSLDGGPSYEQYF. In DNA form, the CDR3 reads TGTGCCAGCAGTTTAGACGGCGGGCCCTCCTACGAGCAGTACTTC.

The gene calls are TRBV5-6 and TRBJ2-5; D may be TRBD1 or TRBD2 (5 bases each). V lost 1 base to trimming and J lost 1 base, with 11 bases between them. The CDR3 is 15 amino acids. Germline CDR1 and CDR2: SGHDT and YYEEEE. CDR3 sequence reads: CASSLLRGPQETQYF. For the CDR3, the DNA is TGTGCCAGCAGCTTGTTAAGGGGACCCCAAGAGACCCAGTACTTC.

In this sample, this clonotype turned up a few times. The genes are TRBV6-5 and TRBJ1-2; D is possibly TRBD1 (5 bases). Between the trimmed V and J ends, which lost 2 bases and 7 bases, there was a span of 23 bases. CDR3 length equals 17 residues. Germline CDR1 is MNHEY and CDR2 is SVGAGI. The CDR3 is CASSYRNTQGNNGGYTF. The DNA for the CDR3 is TGTGCCAGCAGTTACCGGAACACGCAGGGAAATAATGGTGGCTACACCTTC.

In its sample, this clonotype was seen a few times. The chain uses TRBV7-6 and TRBJ2-2; D might be TRBD1 (5 bases). Per germline, CDR1 SGHVS and CDR2 FNYEAQ. This CDR3 is built from 19 residues. V was pared by 6 bases and J by 6 bases, with 29 bases between. This chain's CDR3 is CASSSNQLLTATVAGELFF. The CDR3 DNA follows: TGTGCCAGCAGTTCAAATCAGCTACTGACAGCTACGGTGGCCGGGGAGCTGTTTTTT.

V usage is TRBV20-1 and J usage is TRBJ2-5, with TRBD2 as a possible D gene (5 bases). The CDR3 length is 14 residues. The germline V and J ends were trimmed by 5 bases and 5 bases, with 18 bases remaining between them. CDR1 is DFQATT and CDR2 is SNEGSKA in the germline V gene (reference sequence). Here the CDR3 DNA reads TGCAGTGCTGGCCAAACTAGTTACGGTGAGACCCAGTACTTC. Protein product: CSAGQTSYGETQYF.

The chain combines TRBV10-3 with TRBJ2-2, with unresolved D. The CDR3 sequence is 13 residues long. Germline-derived CDR1 and CDR2 are ENHRY and SYGVKD. V was cut by 3 bases and J by 6 bases, with 8 bases left in between. This CDR3 is CAISETGPGELFF. The CDR3 DNA is TGTGCCATCAGTGAAACCGGGCCCGGGGAGCTGTTTTTT.

The chain recombines TRBV20-1 with TRBJ2-4, with 7 bases lining up with TRBD1. Trimming removed 3 bases from V and 8 bases from J; junction bases left unmatched: 7. This CDR3 comprises 13 residues. Germline V lookup: CDR1 DFQATT, CDR2 SNEGSKA (reference sequence). CDR3 coding DNA: TGCAGTGCTAGGTGGACAGGCCAGGACATTCAGTACTTC. Translation: CSARWTGQDIQYF.

This chain uses TRBV27 with TRBJ1-2; D possibly corresponds to TRBD1 (5 bases). Germline lookup yields CDR1 MNHEY and CDR2 SMNVEV (reference sequence). The CDR3 contains 13 residues. The V end was cut by 5 bases, the J end by 5 bases, with 12 bases between. CDR3 sequence reads: CASSTYGGYGYTF. The CDR3 nucleotides read TGTGCCAGCAGTACCTACGGGGGGTATGGCTACACCTTC.

This chain connects TRBV12-3 or TRBV12-4 to TRBJ1-4, with 8 bases matching TRBD1. J was trimmed by 14 bases and V by 3 bases; bases with no gene match: 14. The CDR3 totals 15 residues. In nucleotides, the CDR3 is TGTGCCAGCAGTTTTTTCTTAGGGCAGGGGGCCGTGCTGTTTTTT. Translated: CASSFFLGQGAVLFF.

V is TRBV20-1 and J is TRBJ1-1; TRBD1 matches 9 bases. Per germline, CDR1 DFQATT and CDR2 SNEGSKA (reference sequence). The CDR3 length is 14 residues. V gave up 5 bases and J gave up 1 base; unmatched junction bases: 5. CDR3 protein: CSAGDRARNTEAFF. DNA of the CDR3: TGCAGTGCTGGGGACAGGGCTCGGAACACTGAAGCTTTCTTT.

This sequence joins TRBV10-3 and TRBJ2-1, with 8 bases identical to TRBD2. The CDR3 sequence is 15 residues long. V was pared by 3 bases and J by 8 bases, with 9 bases of the junction left unmatched. CDR1 and CDR2 (germline): ENHRY, SYGVKD. The CDR3 nucleotides read TGTGCCATCAGTGACGGACTAGCCCGGCCGGATGAGCAGTTCTTC. This encodes CAISDGLARPDEQFF.

The J gene is TRBJ2-3, the V gene TRBV5-1; 9 bases fit TRBD2. The J segment lost 5 bases and the V segment lost 0 bases, leaving 10 bases of the junction unmatched. Germline V gene data show CDR1 as SGHRS and CDR2 as YFSETQ. The CDR3 has 17 amino acids. The DNA of the CDR3 is TGCGCCAGCAGCTTGGAGGTGCTAGCGGGGATTTTAGATACGCAGTATTTT. Its translation is CASSLEVLAGILDTQYF.

CDR3 protein: CSVIPGQALYEQYF. CDR3 sequence (DNA): TGCAGCGTTATACCGGGACAGGCCCTCTACGAGCAGTACTTC. The rearrangement uses TRBV29-1 and TRBJ2-7; 8 bases match TRBD1. V shed 5 bases and J 3 bases; nucleotides not matched to a gene: 9. Germline loops: CDR1 SQVTM, CDR2 ANQGSEA. The CDR3 is 14 residues long.